This T cell receptor (beta chain) was observed in a study of shared clonotypes between healthy human individuals. Points from the study as a whole: Depth was large, yet rarefaction showed that sorted-subset sequencing was incomplete.

CD45RO-negative cells were positively selected for CCR7, leaving out terminally differentiated effector memory CD45RA+ cells. The donors, healthy adults who were HIV-negative, had experienced no recent acute infections or vaccinations. Donors, without exception, were Caucasian adults residing in Nashville, Tennessee. V was clipped by 3 bases and J by 2 bases; unmatched bases: 3. This CDR3 is 15 amino acids long. Germline assignment: CDR1 PRHDT and CDR2 FYEKMQ (reference sequence). Deep-level running was used for the assay. The protocol was immunoSEQ multiplex PCR, while the TCRdb copy is restricted to in-frame clones and leaves out a portion. The data show some 1,900,000 clones, 85% to 95% seen once. Concerning this clone itself: Its antigen is currently unknown.

The sequence derives from a man aged 18-30 years in good health. This chain connects TRBV13 to TRBJ2-3; 9 nucleotides line up with TRBD2. Sequencing was carried out using naive CD8+ T cells sorted from blood. The CDR3 DNA sequence: TGTGCCAGCAGCTTGGTAGCGGGGGCCACAGATACGCAGTATTTT. It specifies CASSLVAGATDTQYF.